This T cell receptor (beta chain) is from a study of T-cell reconstitution after alpha-beta-depleted transplantation in children. During its preparation, the TCRbeta library received unique molecular identifiers. Using its own MiXCR run on the PCR reads, TCRdb lists one record per CDR3 protein. The sample gives some 500,000 distinct CDR3 sequences, 32% of which show up once; 2% to 2.5% is in the top ten. Germline V lookup: CDR1 SGHAT, CDR2 FQNNGV. With 1 base clipped from V and 0 bases from J, the junction kept 5 bases outside the gene matches. There are 17 residues in the CDR3. The chain recombines TRBV11-2 with TRBJ2-7, with TRBD2 matching 11 bases. This sample comprised PBMCs from the stem cell graft donor, obtained from the stem cell graft. The source is a human donor who donated a stem cell graft to a child with aplastic anemia. CDR3: CASSLVASGRSSYEQYF. Written as DNA, the CDR3 is TGTGCCAGCAGCTTAGTAGCTAGCGGGAGGTCCTCCTACGAGCAGTACTTC. Complete variable domain (other parts from reference TRBV11-2 and TRBJ2-7): EAGVAQSPRYKIIEKRQSVAFWCNPISGHATLYWYQQILGQGPKLLIQFQNNGVVDDSQLPKDRFSAERLKGVDSTLKIQPAKLEDSAVYLCASSLVASGRSSYEQYFGPGTRLTVT.